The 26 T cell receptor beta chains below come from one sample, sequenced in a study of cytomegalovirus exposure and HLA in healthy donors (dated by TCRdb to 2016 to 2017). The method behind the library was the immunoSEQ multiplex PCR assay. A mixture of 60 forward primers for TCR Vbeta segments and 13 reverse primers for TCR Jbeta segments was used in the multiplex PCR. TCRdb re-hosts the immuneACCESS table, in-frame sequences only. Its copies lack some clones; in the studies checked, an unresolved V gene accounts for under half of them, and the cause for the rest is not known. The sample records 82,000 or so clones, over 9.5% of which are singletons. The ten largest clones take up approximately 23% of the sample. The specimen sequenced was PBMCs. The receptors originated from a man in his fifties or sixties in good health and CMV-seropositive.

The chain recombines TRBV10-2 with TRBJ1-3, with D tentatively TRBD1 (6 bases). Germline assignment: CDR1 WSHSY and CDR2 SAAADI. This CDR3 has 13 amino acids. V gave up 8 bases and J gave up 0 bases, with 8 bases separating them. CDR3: CASQGTSGNTIYF. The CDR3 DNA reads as TGCGCCAGCCAGGGGACCTCTGGAAACACCATATATTTT.

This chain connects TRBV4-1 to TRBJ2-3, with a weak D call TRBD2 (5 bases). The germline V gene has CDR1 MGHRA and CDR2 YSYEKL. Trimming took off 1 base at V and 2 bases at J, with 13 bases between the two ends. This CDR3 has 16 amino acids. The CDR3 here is CASSQARGLVTDTQYF. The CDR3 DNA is TGCGCCAGCAGCCAAGCCCGAGGGTTGGTCACAGATACGCAGTATTTT.

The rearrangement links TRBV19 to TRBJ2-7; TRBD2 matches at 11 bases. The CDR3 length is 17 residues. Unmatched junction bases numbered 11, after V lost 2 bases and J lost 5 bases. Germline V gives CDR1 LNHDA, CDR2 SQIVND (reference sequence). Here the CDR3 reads CASSIPQLAGGTNEQYF. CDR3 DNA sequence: TGTGCCAGTAGTATACCACAGCTAGCGGGAGGTACCAACGAGCAGTACTTC.

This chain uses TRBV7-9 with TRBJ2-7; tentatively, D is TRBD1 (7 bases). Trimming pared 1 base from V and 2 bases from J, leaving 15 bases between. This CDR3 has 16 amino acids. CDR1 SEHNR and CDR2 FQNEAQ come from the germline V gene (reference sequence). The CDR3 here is CASSLVGQGEAYEQYF. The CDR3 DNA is TGTGCCAGCAGCTTAGTTGGGCAGGGGGAGGCCTACGAGCAGTACTTC.

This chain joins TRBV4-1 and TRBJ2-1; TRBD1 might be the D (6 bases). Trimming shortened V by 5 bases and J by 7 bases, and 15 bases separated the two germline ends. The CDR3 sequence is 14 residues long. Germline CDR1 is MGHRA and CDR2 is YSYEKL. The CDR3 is CASSFTGPTNEQFF. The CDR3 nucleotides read TGCGCCAGCAGCTTCACAGGGCCCACAAATGAGCAGTTCTTC.

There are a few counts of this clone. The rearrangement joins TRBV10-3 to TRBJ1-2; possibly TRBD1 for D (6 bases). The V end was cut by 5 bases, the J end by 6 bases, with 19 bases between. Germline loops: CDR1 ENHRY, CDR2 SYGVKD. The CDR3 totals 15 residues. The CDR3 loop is CAISSGTRGPDGYTF. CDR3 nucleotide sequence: TGTGCCATCAGTTCCGGGACAAGGGGCCCTGATGGCTACACCTTC.

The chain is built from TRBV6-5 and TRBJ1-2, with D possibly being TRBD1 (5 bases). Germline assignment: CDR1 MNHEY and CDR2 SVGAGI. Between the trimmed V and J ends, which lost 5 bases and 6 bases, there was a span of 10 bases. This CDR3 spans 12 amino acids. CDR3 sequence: CASSAGSNGYTF. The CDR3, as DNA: TGTGCCAGCAGTGCAGGGTCGAATGGCTACACCTTC.

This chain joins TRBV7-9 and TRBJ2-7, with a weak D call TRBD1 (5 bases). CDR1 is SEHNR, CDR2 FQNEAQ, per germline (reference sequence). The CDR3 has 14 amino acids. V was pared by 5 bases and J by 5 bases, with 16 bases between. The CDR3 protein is CASSTRASLDEQYF. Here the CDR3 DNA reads TGTGCCAGCAGCACCAGGGCCAGCCTTGACGAGCAGTACTTC.

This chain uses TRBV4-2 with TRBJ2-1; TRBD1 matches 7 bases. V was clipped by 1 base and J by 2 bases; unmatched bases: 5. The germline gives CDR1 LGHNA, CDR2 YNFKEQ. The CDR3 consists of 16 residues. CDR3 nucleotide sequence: TGTGCCAGCAGCCAAGGTATGACAGGGACCTACAATGAGCAGTTCTTC. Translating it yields CASSQGMTGTYNEQFF.

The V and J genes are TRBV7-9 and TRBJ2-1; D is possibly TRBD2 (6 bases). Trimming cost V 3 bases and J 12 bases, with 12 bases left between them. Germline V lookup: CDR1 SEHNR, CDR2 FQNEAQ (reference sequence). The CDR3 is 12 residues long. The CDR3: CASSFRDLGQFF. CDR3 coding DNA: TGTGCCAGCAGCTTCCGGGACTTGGGGCAGTTCTTC.

The CDR3 DNA reads as TGTGCCAGCTCACCAGACAGGAACCCCTACGAGCAGTACTTC. Encoded protein: CASSPDRNPYEQYF. V usage is TRBV18 and J usage is TRBJ2-7, with D possibly being TRBD1 (6 bases). The V end lost 2 bases, the J end lost 2 bases, and 10 bases lay between the germline ends. This CDR3 comprises 14 residues. Looked up from germline, CDR1 is KGHSH and CDR2 is LQKENI.

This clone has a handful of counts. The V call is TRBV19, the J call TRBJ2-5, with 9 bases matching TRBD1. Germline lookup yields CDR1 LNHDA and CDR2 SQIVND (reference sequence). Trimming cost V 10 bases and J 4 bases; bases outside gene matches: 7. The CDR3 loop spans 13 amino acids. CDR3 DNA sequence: TGTGCCACCCAAACAGGGGGCCCAGAGACCCAGTACTTC. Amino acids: CATQTGGPETQYF.

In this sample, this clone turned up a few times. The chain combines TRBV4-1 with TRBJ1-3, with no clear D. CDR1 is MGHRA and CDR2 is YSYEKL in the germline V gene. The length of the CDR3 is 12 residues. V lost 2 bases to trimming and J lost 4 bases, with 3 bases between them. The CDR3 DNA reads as TGCGCCAGCAGCCAATTAGGAAACACCATATATTTT. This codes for CASSQLGNTIYF.

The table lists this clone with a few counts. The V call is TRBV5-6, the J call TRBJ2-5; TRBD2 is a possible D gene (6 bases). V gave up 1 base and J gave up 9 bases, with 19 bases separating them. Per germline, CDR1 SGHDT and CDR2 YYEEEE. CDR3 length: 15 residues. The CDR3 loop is CASSLYPGVGEAQYF. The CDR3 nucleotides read TGTGCCAGCAGCTTGTATCCGGGAGTAGGGGAGGCCCAGTACTTC.

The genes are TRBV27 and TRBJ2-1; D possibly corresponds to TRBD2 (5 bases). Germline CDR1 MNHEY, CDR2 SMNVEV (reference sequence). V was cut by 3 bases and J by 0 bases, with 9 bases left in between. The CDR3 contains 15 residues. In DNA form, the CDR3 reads TGTGCCAGCAGTTTGGAACGGGGCTCCTACAATGAGCAGTTCTTC. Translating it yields CASSLERGSYNEQFF.

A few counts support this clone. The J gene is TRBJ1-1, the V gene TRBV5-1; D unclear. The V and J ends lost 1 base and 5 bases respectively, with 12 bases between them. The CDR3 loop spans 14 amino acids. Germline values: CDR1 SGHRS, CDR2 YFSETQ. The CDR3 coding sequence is TGCGCCAGCAGCTTGAAGGTTTCGGGAACTGAAGCTTTCTTT. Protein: CASSLKVSGTEAFF.

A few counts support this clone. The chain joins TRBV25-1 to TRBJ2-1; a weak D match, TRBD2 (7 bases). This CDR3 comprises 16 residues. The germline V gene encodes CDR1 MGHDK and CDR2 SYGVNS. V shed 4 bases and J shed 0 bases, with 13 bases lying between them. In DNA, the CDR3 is TGTGCCAGCAGTGGTTCGGCGGGGGCCTCCTACAATGAGCAGTTCTTC. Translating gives CASSGSAGASYNEQFF.

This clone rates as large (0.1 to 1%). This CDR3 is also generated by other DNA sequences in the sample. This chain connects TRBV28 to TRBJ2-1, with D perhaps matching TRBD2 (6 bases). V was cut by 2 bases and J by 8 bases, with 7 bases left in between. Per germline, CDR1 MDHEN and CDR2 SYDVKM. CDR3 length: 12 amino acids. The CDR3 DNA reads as TGTGCCAGCAGTTTAGGAGGGGATGAGCAGTTCTTC. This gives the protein CASSLGGDEQFF.

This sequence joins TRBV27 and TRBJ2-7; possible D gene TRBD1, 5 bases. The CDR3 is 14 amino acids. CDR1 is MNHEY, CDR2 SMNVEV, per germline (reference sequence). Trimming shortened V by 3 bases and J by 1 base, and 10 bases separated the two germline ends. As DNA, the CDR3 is TGTGCCAGCAGTTTCGACAGAAGGTCCTACGAGCAGTACGTC. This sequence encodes CASSFDRRSYEQYV.

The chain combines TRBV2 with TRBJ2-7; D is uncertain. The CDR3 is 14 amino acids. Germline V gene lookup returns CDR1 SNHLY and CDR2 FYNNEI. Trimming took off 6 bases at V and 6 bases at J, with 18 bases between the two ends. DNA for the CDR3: TGTGCCAGCAGCGTAACTTCGAAGTTGGGCGAGCAGTACGTC. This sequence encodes CASSVTSKLGEQYV.

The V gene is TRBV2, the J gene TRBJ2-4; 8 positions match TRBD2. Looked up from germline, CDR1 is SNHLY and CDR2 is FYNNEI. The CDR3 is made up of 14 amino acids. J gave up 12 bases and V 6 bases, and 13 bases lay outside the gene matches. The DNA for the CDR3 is TGTGCCAGCAGGACAGGAAGCGGGAGAGGGGCTCAGTACTTC. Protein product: CASRTGSGRGAQYF. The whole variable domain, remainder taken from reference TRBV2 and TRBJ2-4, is EPEVTQTPSHQVTQMGQEVILRCVPISNHLYFYWYRQILGQKVEFLVSFYNNEISEKSEIFDDQFSVERPDGSNFTLKIRSTKLEDSAMYFCASRTGSGRGAQYFGAGTRLSVL.

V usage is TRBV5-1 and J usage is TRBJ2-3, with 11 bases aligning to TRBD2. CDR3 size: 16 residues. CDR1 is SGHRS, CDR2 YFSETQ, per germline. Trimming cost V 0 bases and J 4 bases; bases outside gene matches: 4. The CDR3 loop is CASSLGLAGYSDTQYF. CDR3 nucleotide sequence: TGCGCCAGCAGCTTGGGACTAGCGGGGTACTCAGATACGCAGTATTTT.

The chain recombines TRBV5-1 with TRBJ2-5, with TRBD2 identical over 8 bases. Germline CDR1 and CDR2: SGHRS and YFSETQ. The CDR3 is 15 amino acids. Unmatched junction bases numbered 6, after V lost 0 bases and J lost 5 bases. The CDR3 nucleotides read TGCGCCAGCAGCTTGGTCGGGGGGGGAGTTGAGACCCAGTACTTC. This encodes CASSLVGGGVETQYF.

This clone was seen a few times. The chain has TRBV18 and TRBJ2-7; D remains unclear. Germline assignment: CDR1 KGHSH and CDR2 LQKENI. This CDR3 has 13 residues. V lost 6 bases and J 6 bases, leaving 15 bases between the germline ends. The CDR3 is CASSSSSLIEQYF. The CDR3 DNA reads TGTGCCAGCTCTTCCAGTAGCCTGATCGAGCAGTACTTC.

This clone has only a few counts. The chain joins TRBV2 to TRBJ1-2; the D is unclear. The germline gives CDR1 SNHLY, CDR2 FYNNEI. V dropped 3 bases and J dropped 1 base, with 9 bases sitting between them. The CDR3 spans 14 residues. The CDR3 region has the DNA TGTGCCAGCAGTGATCGCGGGGTTAACTATGGCTACACCTTC. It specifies CASSDRGVNYGYTF.

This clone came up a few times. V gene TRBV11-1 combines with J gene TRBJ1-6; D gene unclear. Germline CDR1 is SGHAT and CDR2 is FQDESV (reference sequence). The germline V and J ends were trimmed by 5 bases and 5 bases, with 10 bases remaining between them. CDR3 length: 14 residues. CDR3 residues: CASSRSGNNSPLHF. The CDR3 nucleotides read TGTGCCAGCAGCCGTTCGGGGAATAATTCACCCCTCCACTTT.